This TCR beta chain is drawn from a study of pediatric ulcerative colitis. In the study overall: Most patients had pancolitis, and two had left-sided colitis.

During colonoscopy, one to two rectal pinch biopsies were collected. Sequenced by immunoSEQ multiplex PCR; TCRdb stores in-frame clones only, minus some. The sample includes about 36,000 clones, about three quarters of them seen just once. The CDR3 sequence is 16 residues long. CDR1 is SGDLS and CDR2 is YYNGEE in the germline V gene. Losses at the gene ends were 3 bases for V and 6 bases for J; bases not matched to a gene: 8. Sequenced: gut tissue. The chain joins TRBV9 to TRBJ2-1, with TRBD2 matching over 11 bases. This clonotype was sampled from a boy younger than 18 with moderate ulcerative colitis. The CDR3 region has the DNA TGTGCCAGCAGCGGATTTAGCGGGGGGGCCGTCAATGAGCAGTTCTTC. It specifies CASSGFSGGAVNEQFF.